Included here is one T cell receptor (beta chain) sequence, with context. Its specificity is unknown. The sample originates from a study of long-term antiretroviral therapy in people with HIV. In the study overall: The study's earliest collections predate the 2015 immediate-ART recommendation by about a decade.

Each HIV-infected participant was given treatment in the United States. Before DNA extraction, 1-10 million cryopreserved PBMC were held in the samples. The assay used was immunoSEQ (version v3.0), run at survey level. The protocol was immunoSEQ multiplex PCR, while the TCRdb copy is restricted to in-frame clones and leaves out a portion. The sample carries 44,000 or so clones, about 95% recorded once. The length of the CDR3 is 12 residues. V was cut by 3 bases and J by 5 bases, with 7 bases left in between. From germline, CDR1 is PRHDT and CDR2 FYEKMQ (reference sequence). Study-level points and caveats: When set beside controls, HIV repertoires had CDR3 length ranges that were narrower.

V usage is TRBV13 and J usage is TRBJ1-2; a possible D gene is TRBD1 (5 bases). The clonotype was recovered from a woman aged 45 to 65 with HIV. The material was unsorted PBMCs, obtained 3.7 years after starting antiretroviral therapy. CDR3 bases: TGTGCCAGCAGCTTGGGGGGATATGGCTACACCTTC. Amino acid sequence: CASSLGGYGYTF.